This is a list of T cell receptor beta chains from one sample in a study of blood T cell repertoires in COVID-19. TCRdb's table, derived via immunoSEQ multiplex PCR, lists solely in-frame clones and lacks some. Of 150,000 or so clones in the sample, 80% to 90% were seen once. Sequenced input: peripheral blood. Receptor source: a woman in her sixties or seventies with acute or convalescent COVID-19. Each CDR3 is given with its conserved first and last residue. Fields, in order: clone size, J gene, V gene, D gene, CDR3 protein, CDR3 DNA. D genes are given only for firm matches. Rows give clone size only sometimes, using once, few, many, or a class for an expanded clone.

NA | TRBJ1-2 | TRBV12-3/TRBV12-4 | NA | CASSTAREYGYTF | TGTGCCAGCAGTACGGCGCGGGAATATGGCTACACCTTC
NA | TRBJ1-5 | TRBV7-8 | NA | CASSYREYSNQPQHF | TGTGCCAGCAGCTACAGGGAATATAGCAATCAGCCCCAGCATTTT
NA | TRBJ2-6 | TRBV28 | NA | CASSNVGSGANVLTF | TGTGCCAGCAGCAACGTCGGCTCTGGGGCCAACGTCCTGACTTTC
NA | TRBJ2-3 | TRBV4-2 | NA | CASSKRKEDTQYF | TGTGCCAGCAGCAAAAGGAAGGAGGATACGCAGTATTTT
NA | TRBJ2-2 | TRBV7-9 | TRBD2 | CASSLHGRVATGELFF | TGTGCCAGCAGCCTCCACGGGAGGGTTGCCACCGGGGAGCTGTTTTTT
NA | TRBJ2-3 | TRBV18 | TRBD1 | CASSPQGARRTDTQYF | TGTGCCAGCTCACCCCAGGGGGCTCGGCGCACAGATACGCAGTATTTT
NA | TRBJ1-5 | TRBV19 | TRBD1 | CASSSDRGSSQPQHF | TGTGCCAGTAGTTCGGACAGGGGGTCCAGTCAGCCCCAGCATTTT
NA | TRBJ1-5 | TRBV6-4 | NA | CASRSISNQPQHF | TGTGCCAGCAGGTCAATTAGCAATCAGCCCCAGCATTTT
NA | TRBJ2-7 | TRBV6-4 | NA | CASSTVQIQVSYEQYF | TGTGCCAGCAGTACCGTTCAGATCCAGGTCAGTTACGAGCAGTACTTC
NA | TRBJ1-1 | TRBV29-1 | TRBD1 | CSVSGQRNTEAFF | TGCAGCGTATCGGGACAGAGGAACACTGAAGCTTTCTTT
NA | TRBJ2-1 | TRBV28 | NA | CASSFPGGISYNEQFF | TGTGCCAGCAGTTTTCCCGGAGGGATCTCCTACAATGAGCAGTTCTTC
NA | TRBJ2-7 | TRBV11-3 | NA | CASSLPWTYEQYF | TGTGCCAGCAGCTTGCCCTGGACTTACGAGCAGTACTTC
NA | TRBJ2-3 | TRBV21-1 | NA | CAARKGLAGSTQYF | TGTGCCGCCCGAAAAGGGCTAGCGGGATCTACGCAGTATTTT
once | TRBJ2-5 | TRBV27 | TRBD2 | CASSPRTSGREYQETQYF | TGTGCCAGCAGTCCCCGGACTAGCGGGAGGGAGTACCAAGAGACCCAGTACTTC
few | TRBJ1-6 | TRBV30 | NA | CAWGAGGNSPLHF | TGTGCCTGGGGGGCGGGTGGTAATTCACCCCTCCACTTT
few | TRBJ1-6 | TRBV3-1/TRBV3-2 | NA | CASSQAPQLRGSPLHF | TGTGCCAGCAGCCAAGCCCCCCAGCTGCGGGGCTCACCCCTCCACTTT
NA | TRBJ2-1 | TRBV24-1 | NA | CATSDLGQGLLDNEQFF | TGTGCCACCAGTGATTTGGGGCAGGGGCTGCTGGACAATGAGCAGTTCTTC
NA | TRBJ2-3 | TRBV11-3 | TRBD2 | CASSPGLAGNGDTQYF | TGTGCCAGCAGCCCAGGACTAGCGGGAAACGGAGATACGCAGTATTTT
NA | TRBJ1-5 | TRBV27 | NA | CASSFADKSSPQHF | TGTGCCAGCAGTTTCGCGGACAAAAGCTCACCCCAGCATTTT
NA | TRBJ1-5 | TRBV30 | TRBD1 | CAWSQGASQPQHF | TGTGCCTGGAGTCAGGGGGCGAGTCAGCCCCAGCATTTT
NA | TRBJ2-1 | TRBV9 | TRBD2 | CASSGRRGLAGGDEQFF | TGTGCCAGCAGCGGAAGACGCGGACTAGCGGGAGGGGATGAGCAGTTCTTC
NA | TRBJ1-1 | TRBV9 | NA | CASSVYPQAMGTEAFF | TGTGCCAGCAGCGTTTACCCACAGGCCATGGGGACTGAAGCTTTCTTT
NA | TRBJ2-2 | TRBV28 | NA | CASSLMLGLLTGELFF | TGTGCCAGCAGTTTAATGCTGGGGCTTCTCACCGGGGAGCTGTTTTTT
NA | TRBJ2-2 | TRBV4-2 | NA | CASSQARGGTGELFF | TGTGCCAGCAGCCAAGCTAGGGGGGGCACCGGGGAGCTGTTTTTT
NA | TRBJ2-7 | TRBV5-1 | NA | CASSLAGDEQYF | TGCGCCAGCAGCTTGGCCGGGGACGAGCAGTACTTC
NA | TRBJ2-1 | TRBV2 | TRBD1 | CASIRDRGHEQFF | TGTGCCAGCATCCGGGACAGGGGTCATGAGCAGTTCTTC
NA | TRBJ1-1 | TRBV9 | NA | CASSVGQRNTEAFF | TGTGCCAGCAGCGTAGGACAGAGGAACACTGAAGCTTTCTTT
NA | TRBJ1-1 | TRBV19 | NA | CASSLNQGNTEAFF | TGTGCCAGTAGTTTAAACCAGGGTAACACTGAAGCTTTCTTT
NA | TRBJ2-1 | TRBV7-2 | TRBD2 | CASSTTSGRMSYNEQFF | TGTGCCAGCAGCACTACTAGCGGGAGGATGTCCTACAATGAGCAGTTCTTC
NA | TRBJ1-3 | TRBV9 | TRBD1 | CASSLRQGIGNTIYF | TGTGCCAGCAGCCTCCGACAGGGTATTGGAAACACCATATATTTT
NA | TRBJ1-4 | TRBV6-5 | NA | CASSWGGGRNEKLFF | TGTGCCAGCAGTTGGGGAGGGGGTAGGAATGAAAAACTGTTTTTT
NA | TRBJ2-7 | TRBV2 | NA | CASSVETRGSYEQYF | TGTGCCAGCAGTGTTGAGACTAGGGGATCCTACGAGCAGTACTTC
NA | TRBJ1-5 | TRBV6-5 | NA | CASRRQVSNQPQHF | TGTGCCAGCAGAAGACAGGTTAGCAATCAGCCCCAGCATTTT
few | TRBJ2-7 | TRBV4-2 | TRBD2 | CASSQDLAGYYEQYF | TGTGCCAGCAGCCAAGATCTAGCGGGATACTACGAGCAGTACTTC
NA | TRBJ1-1 | TRBV6-1 | NA | CASRGGMNTEAFF | TGTGCCAGCCGGGGGGGAATGAACACTGAAGCTTTCTTT
NA | TRBJ1-4 | TRBV30 | NA | CAWSVGGGSREKLFF | TGTGCCTGGAGTGTAGGAGGAGGGAGTCGGGAAAAACTGTTTTTT
NA | TRBJ2-6 | TRBV19 | TRBD1 | CASSIRQGAGANVLTF | TGTGCCAGTAGTATTCGACAGGGGGCTGGGGCCAACGTCCTGACTTTC
NA | TRBJ1-2 | TRBV28 | NA | CASSSGQNYGYTF | TGTGCCAGCAGTTCCGGACAGAACTATGGCTACACCTTC
NA | TRBJ1-3 | TRBV30 | NA | CAWSVGVSGNTIYF | TGTGCCTGGAGTGTGGGCGTTTCTGGAAACACCATATATTTT
NA | TRBJ1-4 | TRBV5-5 | NA | CASSLGHTTNEKLFF | TGTGCCAGCAGCTTGGGGCACACAACTAATGAAAAACTGTTTTTT
NA | TRBJ2-1 | TRBV30 | TRBD2 | CAWSPSTSGRSYNEQFF | TGTGCCTGGAGTCCATCGACTAGCGGGCGCTCCTACAATGAGCAGTTCTTC